These T cell receptor beta chains were read from a single sample in a study of blood T cell repertoires in COVID-19. Some clones are missing from TCRdb's copy, which holds only in-frame ones; the method was immunoSEQ multiplex PCR. Of about 98,000 clones detected, 65% to 85% appear once; the ten largest clones hold over 8.5%. The sample was peripheral blood. The receptors were gathered from a woman of 80 years or more with acute or convalescent COVID-19. CDR3s include the opening cysteine and the closing phenylalanine or tryptophan. Fields, in order: CDR3 length, D gene, J gene, V gene, CDR3 protein. A D gene is named only where the DNA matches it firmly.

13 - TRBJ2-1 TRBV7-3 CASSYDDRNEQFF
12 - TRBJ2-1 TRBV30 CAWSYGSNEQFF
13 - TRBJ1-1 TRBV6-2/TRBV6-3 CASSYDWGSEAFF
17 TRBD2 TRBJ2-3 TRBV4-2 CASSQQTSGGFTDTQYF
14 - TRBJ2-7 TRBV6-6 CASRTTGTNYEQYF
13 - TRBJ1-1 TRBV7-9 CASSSSVAFEAFF
12 TRBD1 TRBJ2-3 TRBV5-4 CASSRQGAAQYF
14 - TRBJ1-5 TRBV11-2 CASSAPGVKGPQHF
20 - TRBJ1-4 TRBV9 CASSPSIHGGAVSTNEKLFF
15 TRBD2 TRBJ2-3 TRBV7-3 CASSLGGLATDTQYF
14 TRBD1 TRBJ1-6 TRBV3-1/TRBV3-2 CASSRTGDNSPLHF
14 TRBD2 TRBJ2-5 TRBV7-2 CASSPRGEQETQYF
14 TRBD1 TRBJ2-5 TRBV10-3 CAISTQGAGETQYF
13 - TRBJ2-2 TRBV2 CASRPGVTGELFF
13 - TRBJ1-6 TRBV6-5 CASSRKQSSPLHF
13 - TRBJ1-2 TRBV28 CASSFPGVYGYTF
13 TRBD1 TRBJ1-1 TRBV12-3/TRBV12-4 CASSDRGGAEAFF
12 - TRBJ1-5 TRBV28 CASKESNQPQHF
18 TRBD1 TRBJ1-5 TRBV19 CASSIGTGGARGAQPQHF
14 TRBD2 TRBJ2-5 TRBV6-6 CASSPTGGWETQYF
14 - TRBJ2-1 TRBV10-2 CASSDIGGTNEQFF
16 - TRBJ2-1 TRBV6-5 CASSSVVGGPYNEQFF
14 - TRBJ1-1 TRBV6-5 CASSPDWASTEAFF
13 - TRBJ1-3 TRBV29-1 CSVVEGTGNTIYF
16 - TRBJ2-1 TRBV11-3 CASSRGGGINNNEQFF
15 - TRBJ2-1 TRBV9 CASSVVGSSYNEQFF
16 TRBD1 TRBJ1-3 TRBV3-1/TRBV3-2 CASRRTGNLAGNTIYF
16 TRBD2 TRBJ2-7 TRBV15 CATSRTPGTSGVRQYF
15 TRBD2 TRBJ2-5 TRBV30 CAWTFRRGGRETQYF
14 - TRBJ1-6 TRBV7-9 CATSEADRPSPLHF
18 TRBD1 TRBJ2-2 TRBV4-3 CASSPNTLPGQATGELFF
14 - TRBJ1-3 TRBV5-1 CASSLASVGNTIYF
14 TRBD2 TRBJ2-5 TRBV10-3 CASGQRGGEETQYF
12 - TRBJ1-3 TRBV19 CASGNSGNTIYF
16 - TRBJ1-2 TRBV4-1 CASSQDPQGLPYGYTF
16 - TRBJ2-1 TRBV28 CASSLIGVRLVDEQFF
13 - TRBJ1-1 TRBV14 CASSPQVVAEAFF
16 - TRBJ2-5 TRBV5-1 CASSLGSRLVQETQYF
14 TRBD1 TRBJ2-2 TRBV7-6 CASRRTGGTGELFF
17 - TRBJ1-2 TRBV5-6 CASSLQSGLLVGYGYTF
14 TRBD1 TRBJ2-5 TRBV15 CATRWTGPGETQYF
19 TRBD2 TRBJ2-3 TRBV9 CASSVGLAGGSGLADTQYF
15 - TRBJ2-2 TRBV7-9 CASSADITNTGELFF
15 - TRBJ1-4 TRBV18 CASALFGRTDEKLFF
13 - TRBJ1-3 TRBV7-2 CASSLGGRNTIYF
16 - TRBJ1-3 TRBV25-1 CASSEFSGGTGNTIYF
19 TRBD2 TRBJ2-5 TRBV6-7 CASSYSASGGYYEGETQYF
17 - TRBJ1-6 TRBV28 CASSLKRRSSYNSPLHF
15 TRBD1 TRBJ1-2 TRBV4-2 CASSPPGTGFYGYTF
14 - TRBJ1-5 TRBV7-9 CASSLTQGEQPQHF
14 - TRBJ1-5 TRBV5-1 CASRQDPSNQPQHF
14 - TRBJ1-2 TRBV27 CASSLSAQYYGYTF
16 TRBD1 TRBJ1-4 TRBV7-9 CASSTRQGSLGEKLFF
13 - TRBJ1-3 TRBV28 CASRTGGRNTIYF
14 TRBD1 TRBJ2-2 TRBV2 CASIDRVNTGELFF